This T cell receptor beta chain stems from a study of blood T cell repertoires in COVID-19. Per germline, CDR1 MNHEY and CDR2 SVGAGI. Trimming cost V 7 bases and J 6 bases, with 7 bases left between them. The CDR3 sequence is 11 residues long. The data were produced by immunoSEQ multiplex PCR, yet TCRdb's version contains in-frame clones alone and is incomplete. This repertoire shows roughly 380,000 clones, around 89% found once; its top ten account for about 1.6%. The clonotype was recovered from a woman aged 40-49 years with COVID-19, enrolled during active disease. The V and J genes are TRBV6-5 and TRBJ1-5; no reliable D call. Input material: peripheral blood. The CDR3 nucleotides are TGTGCCAGCACCACCGGTCAGCCCCAGCATTTT. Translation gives CASTTGQPQHF.